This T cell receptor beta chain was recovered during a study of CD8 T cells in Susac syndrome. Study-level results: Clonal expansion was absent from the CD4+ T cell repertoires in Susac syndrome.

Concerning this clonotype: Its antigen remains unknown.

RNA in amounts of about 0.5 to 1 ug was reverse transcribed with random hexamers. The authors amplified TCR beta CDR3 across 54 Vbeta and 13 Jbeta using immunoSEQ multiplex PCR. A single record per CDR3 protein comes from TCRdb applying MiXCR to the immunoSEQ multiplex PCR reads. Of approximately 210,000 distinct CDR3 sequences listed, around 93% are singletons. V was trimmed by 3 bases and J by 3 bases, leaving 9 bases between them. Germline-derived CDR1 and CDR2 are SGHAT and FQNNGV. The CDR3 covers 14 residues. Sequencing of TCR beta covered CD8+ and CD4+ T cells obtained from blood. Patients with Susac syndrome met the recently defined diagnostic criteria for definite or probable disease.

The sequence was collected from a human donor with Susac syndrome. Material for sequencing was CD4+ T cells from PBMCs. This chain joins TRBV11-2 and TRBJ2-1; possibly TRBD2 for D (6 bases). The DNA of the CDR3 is TGTGCCAGCAGCTTTGCGGGGCTCTACAATGAGCAGTTCTTC. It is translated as CASSFAGLYNEQFF.